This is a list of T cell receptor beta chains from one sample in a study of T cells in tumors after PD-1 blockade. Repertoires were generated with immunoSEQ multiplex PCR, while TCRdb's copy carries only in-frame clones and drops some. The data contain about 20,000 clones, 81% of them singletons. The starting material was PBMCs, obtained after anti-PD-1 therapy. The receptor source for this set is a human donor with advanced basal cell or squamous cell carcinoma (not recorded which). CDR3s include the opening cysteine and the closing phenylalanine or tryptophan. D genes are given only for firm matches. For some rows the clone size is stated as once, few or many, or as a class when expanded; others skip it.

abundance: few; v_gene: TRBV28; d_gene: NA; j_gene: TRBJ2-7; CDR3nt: TGTGCCAGCAGTTTAGCCCCACAGGGAGCGGGTTACGAGCAGTACTTC; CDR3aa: CASSLAPQGAGYEQYF
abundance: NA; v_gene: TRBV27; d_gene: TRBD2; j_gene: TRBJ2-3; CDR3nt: TGTGCCTGTTCTGCGCGGGGGGGCCTGTCAGATACGCAGTATTTT; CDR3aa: CACSARGGLSDTQYF
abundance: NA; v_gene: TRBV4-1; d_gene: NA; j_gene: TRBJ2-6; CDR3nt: TGCGCCAGCACGGACGGAAACTCTGGGGCCAACGTCCTGACTTTC; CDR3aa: CASTDGNSGANVLTF
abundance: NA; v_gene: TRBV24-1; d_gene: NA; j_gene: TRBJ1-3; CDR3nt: TGTGCCACCAGCTCAGGAGCTGGAAACACCATATATTTT; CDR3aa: CATSSGAGNTIYF
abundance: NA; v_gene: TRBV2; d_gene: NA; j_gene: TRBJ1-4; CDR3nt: TGTGCCAGCAGTGAATTCGACAGCAGGAATGAAAAACTGTTTTTT; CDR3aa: CASSEFDSRNEKLFF
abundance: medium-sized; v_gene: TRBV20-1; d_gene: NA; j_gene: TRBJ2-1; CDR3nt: TGCAGTGCTAGTAGCGGAGGCCTTTACAATGAGCAGTTCTTC; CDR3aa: CSASSGGLYNEQFF
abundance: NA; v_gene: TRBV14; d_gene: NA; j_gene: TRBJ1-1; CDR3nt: TGTGCCAGCAGCCACCCGGCAGACGGGAGGACTGAAGCTTTCTTT; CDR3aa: CASSHPADGRTEAFF
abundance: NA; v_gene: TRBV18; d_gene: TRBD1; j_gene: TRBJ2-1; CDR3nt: TGTGCCAGCTCAACTTTTGGGGGACAGGGCTACAATGAGCAGTTCTTC; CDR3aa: CASSTFGGQGYNEQFF
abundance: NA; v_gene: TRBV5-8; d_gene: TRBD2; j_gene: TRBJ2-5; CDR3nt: TGTGCCAGCAGCGCGGGGACTAGCGGGATGAAAGAGACCCAGTACTTC; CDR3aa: CASSAGTSGMKETQYF
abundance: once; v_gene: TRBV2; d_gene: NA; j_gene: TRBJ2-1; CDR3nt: TGTGCCAGCGACAACAATGAGCAGTTCTTC; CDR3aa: CASDNNEQFF
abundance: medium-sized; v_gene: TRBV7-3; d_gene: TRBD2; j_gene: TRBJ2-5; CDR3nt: TGTGCCAGCAGCTTAATGCCTAGCGGGGGGCCATACGGGACCCAGTACTTC; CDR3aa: CASSLMPSGGPYGTQYF
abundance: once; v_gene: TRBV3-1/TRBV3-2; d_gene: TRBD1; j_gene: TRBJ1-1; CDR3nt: TGTGCCAGCAGCCTCAGGGGGGGGCTGACTGAAGCTTTCTTT; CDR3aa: CASSLRGGLTEAFF
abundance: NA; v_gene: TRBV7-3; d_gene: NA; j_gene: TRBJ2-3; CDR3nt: TGTGCCAGCAGCTTAGGGCAGGGTGAGACAGATACGCAGTATTTT; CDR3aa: CASSLGQGETDTQYF
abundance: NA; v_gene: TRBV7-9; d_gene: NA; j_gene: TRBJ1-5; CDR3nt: TGTGCCAGCAGCTTAACCGGGAATCAGCCCCAGCATTTT; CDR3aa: CASSLTGNQPQHF
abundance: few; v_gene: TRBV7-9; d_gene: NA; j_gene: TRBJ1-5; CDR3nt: TGTGCCAGCAGCGCGGGGGGGCTGGTTCAGCCCCAGCATTTT; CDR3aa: CASSAGGLVQPQHF
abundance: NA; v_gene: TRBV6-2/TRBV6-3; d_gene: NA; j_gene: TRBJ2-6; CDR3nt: TGTGCCAGCAGTGAGACCCGGGCCGGGGCCAACGTCCTGACTTTC; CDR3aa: CASSETRAGANVLTF
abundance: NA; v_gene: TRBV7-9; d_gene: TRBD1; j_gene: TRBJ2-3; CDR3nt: TGTGCCAGCAGCTTAAATGAGGGGGCGTCGACAGATACGCAGTATTTT; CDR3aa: CASSLNEGASTDTQYF
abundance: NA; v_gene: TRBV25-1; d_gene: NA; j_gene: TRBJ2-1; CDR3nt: TGTGCCAGCAGTGAATGGGATAAGGGGAATGAGCAGTTCTTC; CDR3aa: CASSEWDKGNEQFF
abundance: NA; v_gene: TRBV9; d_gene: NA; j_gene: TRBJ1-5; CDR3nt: TGTGCCAGCAGCGTGGGGACGGAGCCCGGGCAGCCCCAGCATTTT; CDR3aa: CASSVGTEPGQPQHF
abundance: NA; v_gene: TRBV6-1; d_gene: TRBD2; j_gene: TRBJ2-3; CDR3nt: TGTGCCAGCAGTGAAGCTGGCGGGAGGGCCGCAGATACGCAGTATTTT; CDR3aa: CASSEAGGRAADTQYF
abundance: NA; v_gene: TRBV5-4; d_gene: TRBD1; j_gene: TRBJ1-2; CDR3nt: TGTGCCAGCAGCAAGGACAGGAACTATGGCTACACCTTC; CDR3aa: CASSKDRNYGYTF
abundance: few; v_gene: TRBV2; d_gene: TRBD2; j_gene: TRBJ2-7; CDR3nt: TGTGCCAGCAGCGCTGAACTAGCGGGGGGGCCCTACGAGCAGTACTTC; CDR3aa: CASSAELAGGPYEQYF
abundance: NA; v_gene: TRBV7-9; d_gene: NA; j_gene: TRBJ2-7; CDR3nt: TGTGCCAGCAGCTTTGCGGGTTCCTACGAGCAGTACTTC; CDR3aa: CASSFAGSYEQYF
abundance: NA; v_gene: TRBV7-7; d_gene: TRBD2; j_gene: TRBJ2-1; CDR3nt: TGTGCCAGCAGCTTAGAGGCGGGAGGGCGGCTGGATGAGCAGTTCTTC; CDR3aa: CASSLEAGGRLDEQFF
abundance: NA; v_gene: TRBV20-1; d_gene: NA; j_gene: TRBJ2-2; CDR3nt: TGCAGTGCTAGTGGCTGGGGGGCTAAGGCCGGGGAGCTGTTTTTT; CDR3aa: CSASGWGAKAGELFF
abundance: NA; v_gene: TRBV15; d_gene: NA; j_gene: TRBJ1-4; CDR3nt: TGTGCCACCAGCTCCGGAAGGGGAAGGGAAAAACTGTTTTTT; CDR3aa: CATSSGRGREKLFF
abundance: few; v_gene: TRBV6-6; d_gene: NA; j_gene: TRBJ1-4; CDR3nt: TGTGCCAGCAGTTACGCAGGGACTAATGAAAAACTGTTTTTT; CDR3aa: CASSYAGTNEKLFF
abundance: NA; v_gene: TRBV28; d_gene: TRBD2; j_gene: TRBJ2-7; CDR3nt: TGTGCCAGCAAGGAATGGAGCGGGGAGTCTTACGAGCAGTACTTC; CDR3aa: CASKEWSGESYEQYF
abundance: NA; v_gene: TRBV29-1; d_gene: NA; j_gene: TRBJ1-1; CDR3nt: TGCAGCGTGGGGTCCTACACTGAAGCTTTCTTT; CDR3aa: CSVGSYTEAFF
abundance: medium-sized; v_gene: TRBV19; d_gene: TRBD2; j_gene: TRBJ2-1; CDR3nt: TGTGCCAGTAGTTCACTCGGGACTACCTACAATGAGCAGTTCTTC; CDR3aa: CASSSLGTTYNEQFF
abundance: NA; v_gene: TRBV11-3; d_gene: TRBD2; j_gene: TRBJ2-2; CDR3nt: TGTGCCAGCAGCGGGGGACTAGATCCCGGGGAGCTGTTTTTT; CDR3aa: CASSGGLDPGELFF
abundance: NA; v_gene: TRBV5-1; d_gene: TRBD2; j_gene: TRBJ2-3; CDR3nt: TGCGCCAGCAGCTCAGGGACTAGCTATGAAGATACGCAGTATTTT; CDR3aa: CASSSGTSYEDTQYF
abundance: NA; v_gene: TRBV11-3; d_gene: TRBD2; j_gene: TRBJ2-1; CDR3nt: TGTGCCAGCAGCCCGGGACTATACAATGAGCAGTTCTTC; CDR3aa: CASSPGLYNEQFF
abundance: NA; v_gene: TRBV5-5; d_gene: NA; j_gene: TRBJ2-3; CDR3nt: TGTGCCAGCAGCTCCAACCGAGAGACGGGCACAGATACGCAGTATTTT; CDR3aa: CASSSNRETGTDTQYF
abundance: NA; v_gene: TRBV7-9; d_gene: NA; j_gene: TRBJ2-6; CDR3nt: TGTGCCAGCAGCTTTAATGCTGGGGCCAACGTCCTGACTTTC; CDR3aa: CASSFNAGANVLTF
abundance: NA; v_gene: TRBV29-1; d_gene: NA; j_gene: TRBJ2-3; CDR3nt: TGCTCACGCTCAGGACCACTCACAGATACGCAGTATTTT; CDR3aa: CSRSGPLTDTQYF
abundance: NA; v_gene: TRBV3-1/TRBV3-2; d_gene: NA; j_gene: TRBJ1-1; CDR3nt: TGTGCCAGCAGCCGACAGATTTCGAACACTGAAGCTTTCTTT; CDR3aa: CASSRQISNTEAFF
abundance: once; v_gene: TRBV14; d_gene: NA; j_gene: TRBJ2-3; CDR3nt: TGTGCCAGCAGTTCGGGGCTCAGGTATATCGATACGCAGTATTTT; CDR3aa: CASSSGLRYIDTQYF
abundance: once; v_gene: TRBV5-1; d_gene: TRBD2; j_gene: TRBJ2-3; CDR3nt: TGCGCCAGCAGCTTGGGACTTCGCGGGGGAAGCACAGATACGCAGTATTTT; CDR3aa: CASSLGLRGGSTDTQYF
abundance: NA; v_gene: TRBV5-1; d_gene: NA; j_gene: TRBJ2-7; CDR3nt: TGCGCCAGCAGCCCGGACTCGCGAGACTACGAGCAGTACTTC; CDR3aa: CASSPDSRDYEQYF
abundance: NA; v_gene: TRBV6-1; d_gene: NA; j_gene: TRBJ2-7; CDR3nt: TGTGCCAGCAGTGAAGGTGGGGGGAGCTCCTACGAGCAGTACTTC; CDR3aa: CASSEGGGSSYEQYF
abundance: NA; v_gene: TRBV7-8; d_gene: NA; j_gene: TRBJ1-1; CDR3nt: TGTGCCAGTATGCGGGGGGCGCATTTGGACACTGAAGCTTTCTTT; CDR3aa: CASMRGAHLDTEAFF
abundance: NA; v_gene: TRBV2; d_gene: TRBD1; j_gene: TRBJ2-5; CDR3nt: TGTGCCAGCAGTACCATGGACAGGGTAGACTTGGAGACCCAGTACTTC; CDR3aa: CASSTMDRVDLETQYF
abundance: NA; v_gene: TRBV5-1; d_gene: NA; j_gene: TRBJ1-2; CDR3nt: TGCGCCAGCAGCTTGGGGCAGCTAGCTAACTATGGCTACACCTTC; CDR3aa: CASSLGQLANYGYTF
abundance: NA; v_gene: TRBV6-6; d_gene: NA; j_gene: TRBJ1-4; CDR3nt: TGTGCCAGCAGGCCAGACAGCCATGAAAAACTGTTTTTT; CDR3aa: CASRPDSHEKLFF
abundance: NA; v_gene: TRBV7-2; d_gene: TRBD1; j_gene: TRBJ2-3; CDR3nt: TGTGCCAGCAGCTTGGACAGGGCTGTCGATACGCAGTATTTT; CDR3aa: CASSLDRAVDTQYF
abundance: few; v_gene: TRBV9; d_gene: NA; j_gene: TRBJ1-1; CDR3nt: TGTGCCAGCAGCGTAGGTGTCGGTCAGGGGAGGACTGAAGCTTTCTTT; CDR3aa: CASSVGVGQGRTEAFF
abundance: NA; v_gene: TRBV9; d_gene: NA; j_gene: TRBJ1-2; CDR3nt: TGTGCCAGCAGCGTAGCCCCAGGGGCTAACTATGGCTACACCTTC; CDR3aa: CASSVAPGANYGYTF
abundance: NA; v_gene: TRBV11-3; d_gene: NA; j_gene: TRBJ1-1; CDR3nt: TGTGCCAGCAGCCCGGGATGGGGTTCTGAAGCTTTCTTT; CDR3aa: CASSPGWGSEAFF
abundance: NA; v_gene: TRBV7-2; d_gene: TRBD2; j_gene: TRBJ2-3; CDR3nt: TGTGCCAGCAGCCCCGGGACTAGCGGGGGCTTAAGGGCAGATACGCAGTATTTT; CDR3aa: CASSPGTSGGLRADTQYF
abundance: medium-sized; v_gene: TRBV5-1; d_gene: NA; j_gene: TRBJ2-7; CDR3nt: TGCGCCAGCTGGGGGTCGGTGGGGCCGGGACACTACGAGCAGTACTTC; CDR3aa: CASWGSVGPGHYEQYF
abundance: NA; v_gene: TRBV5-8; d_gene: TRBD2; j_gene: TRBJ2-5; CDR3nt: TGTGCCAGCAGCTTGAAATTAGTAGCGGGGGGTTTCGAGACCCAGTACTTC; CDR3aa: CASSLKLVAGGFETQYF
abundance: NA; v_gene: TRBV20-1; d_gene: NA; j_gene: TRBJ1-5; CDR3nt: TGCAGTGCTAGTGGGGGGGATAGGCAGCCCCAGCATTTT; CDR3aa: CSASGGDRQPQHF
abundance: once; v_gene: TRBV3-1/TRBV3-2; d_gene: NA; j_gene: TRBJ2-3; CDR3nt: TGTGCCAGCAGCCAAGAGGCTAGCTCCTTAGATACGCAGTATTTT; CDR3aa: CASSQEASSLDTQYF
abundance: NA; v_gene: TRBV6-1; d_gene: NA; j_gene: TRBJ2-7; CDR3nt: TGTGCCAGCAGTGAACCCCTTGTGGGGATCCGGGAGCAGTACTTC; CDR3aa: CASSEPLVGIREQYF
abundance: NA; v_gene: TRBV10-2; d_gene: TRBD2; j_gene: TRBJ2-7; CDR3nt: TGCGCCAGCCACCCGGGACTAGCGGGGGGCTACGAGCAGTACTTC; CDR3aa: CASHPGLAGGYEQYF
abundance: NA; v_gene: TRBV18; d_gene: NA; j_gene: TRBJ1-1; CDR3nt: TGTGCCAGCTCACCGGGGGGGAACACTGAAGCTTTCTTT; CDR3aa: CASSPGGNTEAFF
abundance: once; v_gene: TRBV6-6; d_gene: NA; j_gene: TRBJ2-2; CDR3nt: TGTGCCAGCATAGGAGGGGGAGGCACCGGGGAGCTGTTTTTT; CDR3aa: CASIGGGGTGELFF
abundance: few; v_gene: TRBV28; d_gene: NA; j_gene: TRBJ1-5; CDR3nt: TGTGCCACCCACAATCATTACAGAGATCAGCCCCAGCATTTT; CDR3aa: CATHNHYRDQPQHF
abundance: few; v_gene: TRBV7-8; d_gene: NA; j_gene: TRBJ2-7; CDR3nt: TGTGCCAGCAGCTGGGCAGGGATTTACGAGCAGTACTTC; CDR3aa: CASSWAGIYEQYF